These 26 T cell receptor beta chains originate from one sample sequenced in a study of T cell responses to AZD1222 COVID-19 vaccine. Using immunoSEQ multiplex PCR, the repertoire was profiled, and TCRdb retains in-frame clones only, with some absent. The sample lists some 120,000 clones; 70% to 90% were seen once. The sequenced sample was peripheral blood, obtained on day 0 of AZD1222 vaccination. The receptors derive from an adult in good health.

V is TRBV11-2 and J is TRBJ1-2; D unresolved. Per germline, CDR1 SGHAT and CDR2 FQNNGV. V lost 0 bases and J 4 bases, leaving 6 bases between the germline ends. The CDR3 contains 13 residues. This chain's CDR3 is CASSLDSTYGYTF. In DNA, the CDR3 is TGTGCCAGCAGCTTAGACAGCACCTATGGCTACACCTTC.

The rearrangement joins TRBV5-4 to TRBJ2-7; D is unclear. Germline CDR1 and CDR2: SGHNT and YYREEE (reference sequence). V gave up 5 bases and J gave up 2 bases, with 14 bases separating them. CDR3 length: 14 amino acids. CDR3 sequence: CASRGNIGTYEQYF. In DNA form, the CDR3 reads TGTGCCAGCAGAGGAAATATCGGAACCTACGAGCAGTACTTC.

In its sample, this clone was seen once. This chain connects TRBV11-3 to TRBJ2-2; weak D call: TRBD1 (5 bases). Looked up from germline, CDR1 is SGHNT and CDR2 is YENEEA. The ends were cut back, 1 base at V and 5 bases at J, with 14 bases in the middle. The CDR3 is 16 amino acids. CDR3 bases: TGTGCCAGCAGCTTAGGCTCCGAGACAGCAACCGGGGAGCTGTTTTTT. It codes for CASSLGSETATGELFF.

This clone was seen once. This sequence joins TRBV7-3 and TRBJ2-3, with D tentatively TRBD1 (6 bases). Germline CDR1 SGHTA, CDR2 FQGTGA. This CDR3 comprises 14 residues. V lost 1 base and J 4 bases, leaving 9 bases between the germline ends. The CDR3 DNA reads as TGTGCCAGCAGCTTAAGGGGGCCATCAGATACGCAGTATTTT. Translated: CASSLRGPSDTQYF.

The chain combines TRBV9 with TRBJ2-2, with 8 positions matching TRBD2. Germline V gives CDR1 SGDLS, CDR2 YYNGEE. V gave up 5 bases and J gave up 8 bases; unmatched junction bases: 8. CDR3 size: 14 residues. The CDR3 loop reads CASRLSGGDGELFF. Written as DNA, the CDR3 is TGTGCCAGCAGACTCAGCGGGGGTGATGGGGAGCTGTTTTTT. Variable domain in full (rest from reference TRBV9 and TRBJ2-2): DSGVTQTPKHLITATGQRVTLRCSPRSGDLSVYWYQQSLDQGLQFLIQYYNGEERAKGNILERFSAQQFPDLHSELNLSSLELGDSALYFCASRLSGGDGELFFGEGSRLTVL.

This chain joins TRBV19 and TRBJ2-1, with 7 bases that match TRBD2. The germline CDR1 and CDR2 sequences are LNHDA and SQIVND (reference sequence). V trimming: 5 bases; J trimming: 4 bases; junction bases outside the gene matches: 11. The length of the CDR3 is 16 residues. The CDR3 region has the DNA TGTGCCAGTAGTGAAACTAGCGCCGCCAAGTACAATGAGCAGTTCTTC. Translation gives CASSETSAAKYNEQFF.

This sequence joins TRBV29-1 and TRBJ2-1, with D hard to call. Germline loops: CDR1 SQVTM, CDR2 ANQGSEA. Trimming left V 1 base short and J 9 bases short, with 19 bases between. The CDR3 spans 15 residues. DNA of the CDR3: TGCAGCGTTGAAGTTCGACCCGTACCGATTGGTGAGCAGTTCTTC. It yields the protein CSVEVRPVPIGEQFF.

The V call is TRBV29-1, the J call TRBJ2-7; possibly TRBD1 for D (5 bases). Germline V gene data show CDR1 as SQVTM and CDR2 as ANQGSEA. Trimming took off 7 bases at V and 5 bases at J, with 33 bases between the two ends. The CDR3 is made up of 18 amino acids. This CDR3 is CSGMKPRCARALLHEQYF. The CDR3 coding sequence is TGCAGCGGTATGAAACCCCGTTGCGCCAGGGCTCTTCTCCACGAGCAGTACTTC.

The chain carries TRBV11-2 and TRBJ2-1, with unresolved D. Germline V gives CDR1 SGHAT, CDR2 FQNNGV. CDR3 length equals 14 residues. Trimming shortened V by 0 bases and J by 4 bases, and 7 bases separated the two germline ends. The DNA of the CDR3 is TGTGCCAGCAGCTTAGATTGGGGTTACAATGAGCAGTTCTTC. It yields the protein CASSLDWGYNEQFF.

The gene calls are TRBV19 and TRBJ2-3; TRBD2 agrees at 8 bases. This CDR3 is built from 12 residues. V was pared by 7 bases and J by 6 bases, with 3 bases of the junction left unmatched. Germline CDR1 LNHDA, CDR2 SQIVND (reference sequence). CDR3 amino acids: CASTSGGDTQYF. The CDR3 DNA sequence: TGTGCCAGTACCTCGGGAGGGGATACGCAGTATTTT.

The genes are TRBV25-1 and TRBJ1-2; D is ambiguous. The CDR3 length is 13 residues. Germline V gene data show CDR1 as MGHDK and CDR2 as SYGVNS. V was pared by 5 bases and J by 5 bases, with 12 bases between. The CDR3 loop is CASSSAAEYGYTF. For the CDR3, the DNA is TGTGCCAGCAGTAGCGCGGCCGAGTATGGCTACACCTTC.

This sequence joins TRBV28 and TRBJ1-2; D is unresolved. This CDR3 is built from 17 residues. The germline gives CDR1 MDHEN, CDR2 SYDVKM. V lost 8 bases and J 0 bases, leaving 22 bases between the germline ends. As DNA, the CDR3 is TGTGCCAGCGTGGGTGAGCATGGCGGCCTAACTAACTATGGCTACACCTTC. This codes for CASVGEHGGLTNYGYTF.

J is TRBJ1-2 and V is TRBV28; 8 bases are a match to TRBD1. V lost 6 bases, J lost 8 bases, and 8 bases stayed unmatched. Germline CDR1 is MDHEN and CDR2 is SYDVKM. The CDR3 runs to 13 residues. CDR3 in amino acids: CASSLTGGWGYTF. The CDR3 nucleotides read TGTGCCAGCAGCCTCACAGGGGGTTGGGGCTACACCTTC.

This clone appeared a single time. The rearrangement uses TRBV6-5 and TRBJ2-7; 8 bases agree with TRBD1. V gave up 6 bases and J gave up 7 bases; unmatched junction bases: 8. The germline V gene has CDR1 MNHEY and CDR2 SVGAGI. This CDR3 comprises 13 residues. CDR3 sequence: CASRRTGSGEQYF. The CDR3 DNA follows: TGTGCCAGCAGGCGGACAGGGTCGGGGGAGCAGTACTTC.

The genes are TRBV6-6 and TRBJ1-2; no definite D call. The germline V and J ends were trimmed by 10 bases and 6 bases, with 21 bases remaining between them. CDR1 and CDR2 (germline): MNHNY, SVGAGI (reference sequence). The CDR3 sequence is 14 residues long. Here the CDR3 reads CATSRLGTGDGYTF. CDR3 nucleotides: TGTGCCACGTCCCGACTGGGAACCGGAGATGGCTACACCTTC.

The chain employs TRBV7-2 and TRBJ2-5; unclear D gene. The V end was cut by 7 bases, the J end by 5 bases, with 14 bases between. The germline V gene encodes CDR1 SGHTA and CDR2 FQGNSA. The CDR3 contains 13 residues. Written as DNA, the CDR3 is TGTGCCAGCACCCAATCCACAGAGGAGACCCAGTACTTC. The encoded protein is CASTQSTEETQYF. The full variable domain, with the rest looked up from reference TRBV7-2 and TRBJ2-5, is GAGVSQSPSNKVTEKGKDVELRCDPISGHTALYWYRQSLGQGLEFLIYFQGNSAPDKSGLPSDRFSAERTGGSVSTLTIQRTQQEDSAVYLCASTQSTEETQYFGPGTRLLVL.

The J gene is TRBJ1-2, the V gene TRBV19, with TRBD1 matching 7 bases. Germline CDR1 LNHDA, CDR2 SQIVND (reference sequence). With 5 bases clipped from V and 2 bases from J, the junction kept 11 bases outside the gene matches. The CDR3 covers 16 residues. The CDR3 nucleotides read TGTGCCAGTAGTTTCGTAGGGACAGCCGCAAACTATGGCTACACCTTC. It specifies CASSFVGTAANYGYTF.

The chain's CDR3 is CASSLVAGDAYEQYF. CDR3 sequence (DNA): TGTGCCAGCAGCTTGGTGGCGGGCGACGCCTACGAGCAGTACTTC. This sequence joins TRBV5-6 and TRBJ2-7; D possibly corresponds to TRBD2 (5 bases). Germline V gene lookup returns CDR1 SGHDT and CDR2 YYEEEE. This CDR3 region has 15 residues. The ends were cut back, 0 bases at V and 2 bases at J, with 12 bases in the middle.

The rearrangement uses TRBV27 and TRBJ2-3, with TRBD2 as a possible D gene (6 bases). Germline V gene data show CDR1 as MNHEY and CDR2 as SMNVEV (reference sequence). The CDR3 covers 16 residues. Trimming stripped 5 bases from V and 3 bases from J, with 18 bases between. The DNA for the CDR3 is TGTGCCAGCAGTCCCCTGGAGTTGGGGAGGACAGATACGCAGTATTTT. Its translation: CASSPLELGRTDTQYF.

The chain has TRBV7-3 and TRBJ2-2; 8 bases agree with TRBD2. CDR3 length: 16 amino acids. Germline-derived CDR1 and CDR2 are SGHTA and FQGTGA. The V segment lost 6 bases and the J segment 4 bases; nucleotides outside the gene matches: 10. CDR3 DNA: TGTGCCAGCAGTTTACCCTCCGGGAGGGGCACCGGGGAGCTGTTTTTT. Encoded protein: CASSLPSGRGTGELFF. The whole variable domain, filled in from reference TRBV7-3 and TRBJ2-2, reads GAGVSQTPSNKVTEKGKYVELRCDPISGHTALYWYRQSLGQGPEFLIYFQGTGAADDSGLPNDRFFAVRPEGSVSTLKIQRTERGDSAVYLCASSLPSGRGTGELFFGEGSRLTVL.

The rearrangement uses TRBV28 and TRBJ2-1, with 7 bases fitting TRBD2. The V segment lost 2 bases and the J segment 6 bases; nucleotides outside the gene matches: 7. The CDR3 runs 15 residues. From germline, CDR1 is MDHEN and CDR2 SYDVKM. CDR3 sequence: CASSLHGLVGNEQFF. Written as DNA, the CDR3 is TGTGCCAGCAGTTTACACGGACTAGTGGGCAATGAGCAGTTCTTC.

In this sample, this clone turned up once. This chain uses TRBV19 with TRBJ1-5; 10 nucleotides line up with TRBD1. Germline lookup yields CDR1 LNHDA and CDR2 SQIVND (reference sequence). This CDR3 region has 17 residues. V lost 6 bases to trimming and J lost 5 bases; unmatched junction nucleotides: 13. CDR3 DNA: TGTGCCAGTAGGATTACGACAGGGGGCGTTGGGGATCAGCCCCAGCATTTT. Amino acid sequence: CASRITTGGVGDQPQHF. Using reference TRBV19 and TRBJ1-5 for the parts outside the CDR3, the full variable domain is DGGITQSPKYLFRKEGQNVTLSCEQNLNHDAMYWYRQDPGQGLRLIYYSQIVNDFQKGDIAEGYSVSREKKESFPLTVTSAQKNPTAFYLCASRITTGGVGDQPQHFGDGTRLSIL.

J is TRBJ2-3 and V is TRBV28, with D perhaps TRBD2 (5 bases). This CDR3 has 14 amino acids. V lost 2 bases and J lost 4, with 10 bases in between. CDR1 is MDHEN and CDR2 is SYDVKM in the germline V gene. The CDR3 protein is CASSLPLGADTQYF. As DNA, the CDR3 is TGTGCCAGCAGTTTACCACTAGGCGCAGATACGCAGTATTTT.

The V call is TRBV4-3, the J call TRBJ2-3, with a weak D call TRBD2 (6 bases). The V and J ends lost 0 bases and 7 bases respectively, with 14 bases between them. The V gene's germline CDR1 is LGHNA and CDR2 YSLEER. The CDR3 runs to 15 residues. The DNA of the CDR3 is TGCGCCAGCAGCCAAGATTTACTCCGCGGGAATACGCAGTATTTT. This translates into CASSQDLLRGNTQYF.

The gene calls are TRBV7-9 and TRBJ2-1, with unresolved D. V lost 4 bases and J 9 bases, leaving 13 bases between the germline ends. The CDR3 consists of 13 residues. CDR1 SEHNR and CDR2 FQNEAQ come from the germline V gene (reference sequence). The CDR3 DNA is TGTGCCAGCAGCTATATCTCCTTGGGTGAGCAGTTCTTC. This encodes CASSYISLGEQFF.

The chain couples TRBV14 to TRBJ2-5; D tentatively reads TRBD1 or TRBD2 (5 bases each). CDR3 length: 13 residues. Trimming shortened V by 4 bases and J by 4 bases, and 10 bases separated the two germline ends. The V gene's germline CDR1 is SGHDN and CDR2 FVKESK. CDR3 loop: CASSRGFGETQYF. As DNA, the CDR3 is TGTGCCAGCAGCCGGGGGTTTGGAGAGACCCAGTACTTC.